The clone carrying this T cell receptor (beta chain) showed up just a few times. Its antigen is not known. These data come from a study of identical twins. Study results and limitations: Possibly, invariant MAIT and iNKT cells partly confounded zero-insertion analyses. In beta out-of-frame sequences, the excess sharing between twins was weaker.

Germline V gene data show CDR1 as MNHNS and CDR2 as SASEGT. Trimming removed 7 bases from V and 0 bases from J; junction bases left unmatched: 11. There are 16 residues in the CDR3. A universal primer binding site was introduced by template switching. The final cDNA contained unique molecular identifiers. TCRdb ran MiXCR on the 5' RACE reads and lists one entry per CDR3 protein. Altogether about 530,000 distinct CDR3 sequences are present, about 15% being singletons, with the ten largest covering roughly 0.44%. Separately, the same data were catalogued under a study of yellow fever vaccine responses in identical twins.

The chain employs TRBV6-1 and TRBJ2-7, with 8 bases lining up with TRBD1. The material sequenced was CD4+ T cells sorted from blood. This clonotype originated in a woman younger than 35 in good health. CDR3 sequence: CASTGMAGTGSYEQYF. CDR3 DNA sequence: TGTGCCAGCACGGGAATGGCCGGGACAGGCTCCTACGAGCAGTACTTC.